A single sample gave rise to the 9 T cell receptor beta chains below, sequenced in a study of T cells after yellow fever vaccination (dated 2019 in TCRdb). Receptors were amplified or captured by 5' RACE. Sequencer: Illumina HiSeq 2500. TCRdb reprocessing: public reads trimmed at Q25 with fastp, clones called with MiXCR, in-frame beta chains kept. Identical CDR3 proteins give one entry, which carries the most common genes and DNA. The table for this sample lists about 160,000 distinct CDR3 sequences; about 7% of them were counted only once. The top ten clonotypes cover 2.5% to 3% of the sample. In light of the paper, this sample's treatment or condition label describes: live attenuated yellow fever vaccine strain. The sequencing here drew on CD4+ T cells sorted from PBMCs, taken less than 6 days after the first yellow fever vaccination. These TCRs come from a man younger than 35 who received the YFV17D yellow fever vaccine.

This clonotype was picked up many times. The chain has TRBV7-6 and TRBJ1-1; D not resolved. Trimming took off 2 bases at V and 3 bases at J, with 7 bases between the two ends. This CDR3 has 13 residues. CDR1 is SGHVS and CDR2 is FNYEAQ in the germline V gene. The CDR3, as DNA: TGTGCCAGCAGCTTAAGAAGGGACACTGAAGCTTTCTTT. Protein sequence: CASSLRRDTEAFF.

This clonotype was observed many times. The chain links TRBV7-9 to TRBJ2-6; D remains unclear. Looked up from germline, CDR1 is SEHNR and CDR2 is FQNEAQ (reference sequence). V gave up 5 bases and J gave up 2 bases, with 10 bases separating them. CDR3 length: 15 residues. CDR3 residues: CASSAIRAGANVLTF. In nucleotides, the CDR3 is TGTGCCAGCAGCGCCATTCGGGCTGGGGCCAACGTCCTGACTTTC.

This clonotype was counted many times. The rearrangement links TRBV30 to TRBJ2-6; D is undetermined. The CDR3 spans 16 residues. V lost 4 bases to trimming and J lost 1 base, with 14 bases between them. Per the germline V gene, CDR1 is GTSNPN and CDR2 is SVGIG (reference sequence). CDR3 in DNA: TGTGCCTGGACACACGGTCTCAATTCTGGGGCCAACGTCCTGACTTTC. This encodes CAWTHGLNSGANVLTF.

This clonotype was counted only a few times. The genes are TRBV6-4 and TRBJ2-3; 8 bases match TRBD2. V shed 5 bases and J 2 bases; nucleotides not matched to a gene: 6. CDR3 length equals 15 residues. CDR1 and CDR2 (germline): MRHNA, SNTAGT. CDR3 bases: TGTGCCAGCAGTCCAAGCGGGAGAAACACAGATACGCAGTATTTT. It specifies CASSPSGRNTDTQYF.

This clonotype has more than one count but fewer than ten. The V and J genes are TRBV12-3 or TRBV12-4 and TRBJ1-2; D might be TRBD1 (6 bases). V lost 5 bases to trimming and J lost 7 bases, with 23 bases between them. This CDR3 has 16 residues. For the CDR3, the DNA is TGTGCCAGCAGTGAGGACAGAGTAAGAATTGGGGTTGGCTACACCTTC. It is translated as CASSEDRVRIGVGYTF.

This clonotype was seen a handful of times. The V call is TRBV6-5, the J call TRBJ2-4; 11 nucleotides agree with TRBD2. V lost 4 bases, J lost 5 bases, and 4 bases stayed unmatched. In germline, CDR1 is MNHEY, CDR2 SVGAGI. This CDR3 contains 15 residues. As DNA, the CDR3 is TGTGCCAGCAGTTCTCTGACTAGCGGGGAAAACATTCAGTACTTC. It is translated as CASSSLTSGENIQYF.

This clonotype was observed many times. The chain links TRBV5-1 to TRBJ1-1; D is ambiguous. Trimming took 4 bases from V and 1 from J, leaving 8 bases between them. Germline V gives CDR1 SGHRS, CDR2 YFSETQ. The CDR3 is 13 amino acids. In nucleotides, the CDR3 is TGCGCCAGCAGCCCTTGGGAGAACACTGAAGCTTTCTTT. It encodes CASSPWENTEAFF.

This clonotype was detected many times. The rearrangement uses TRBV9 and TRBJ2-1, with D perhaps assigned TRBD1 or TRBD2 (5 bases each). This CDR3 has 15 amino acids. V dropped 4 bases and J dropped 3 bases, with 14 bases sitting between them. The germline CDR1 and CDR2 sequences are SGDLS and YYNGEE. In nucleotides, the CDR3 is TGTGCCAGCAGCCTCGGGGCGGAAAACTACAATGAGCAGTTCTTC. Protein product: CASSLGAENYNEQFF.

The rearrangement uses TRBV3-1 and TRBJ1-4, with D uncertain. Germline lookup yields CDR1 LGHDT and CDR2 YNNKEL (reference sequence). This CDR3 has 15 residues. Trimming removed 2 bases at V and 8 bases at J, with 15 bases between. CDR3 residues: CASSQSGPPGEKLFF. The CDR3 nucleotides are TGTGCCAGCAGCCAAAGTGGCCCGCCGGGGGAAAAACTGTTTTTT.